These 10 T cell receptor beta chains were sequenced from one sample in a study of cytomegalovirus exposure and HLA in healthy donors. PCR used 60 Vbeta primers and 13 Jbeta primers. Produced via immunoSEQ multiplex PCR; TCRdb's table is partial and in-frame only. This table has 200,000 to 250,000 clones, around 89% appearing once. Sequenced sample: PBMCs. Source of these receptors: a woman aged 18-35 years in good health and CMV-seronegative.

The rearrangement uses TRBV5-8 and TRBJ2-3, with D uncertain. Germline V gives CDR1 SGHTS, CDR2 YDEGEE. Trimming took 6 bases from V and 4 from J, leaving 12 bases between them. The length of the CDR3 is 13 residues. The CDR3 region is CASKQSAADTQYF. The CDR3 DNA reads as TGTGCCAGCAAGCAGTCCGCGGCAGATACGCAGTATTTT.

J is TRBJ2-1 and V is TRBV6-4; no clear D. The CDR3 covers 13 residues. The V gene's germline CDR1 is MRHNA and CDR2 SNTAGT. V shed 3 bases and J shed 9 bases, with 12 bases lying between them. The CDR3 region has the DNA TGTGCCAGCAGTGAAATTATGACAAGTGAGCAGTTCTTC. It encodes CASSEIMTSEQFF.

This rearrangement joins TRBV18 to TRBJ1-1, with 8 bases that match TRBD1. The germline V gene encodes CDR1 KGHSH and CDR2 LQKENI. With 2 bases clipped from V and 0 bases from J, the junction kept 2 bases outside the gene matches. This CDR3 region has 15 residues. The DNA of the CDR3 is TGTGCCAGCTCACCAACGACAGGGGTGAACACTGAAGCTTTCTTT. This translates into CASSPTTGVNTEAFF.

The rearrangement uses TRBV7-9 and TRBJ2-5; 11 nucleotides agree with TRBD1. CDR3 length equals 15 residues. The germline gives CDR1 SEHNR, CDR2 FQNEAQ (reference sequence). The junction had 5 bases not matched to a gene; V was cut back by 6 bases and J by 2 bases. The CDR3 protein is CASSAGTGGQETQYF. As DNA, the CDR3 is TGTGCCAGCAGTGCTGGGACAGGGGGACAAGAGACCCAGTACTTC. The variable domain in full, with the rest retrieved from reference TRBV7-9 and TRBJ2-5, is DTGVSQNPRHKITKRGQNVTFRCDPISEHNRLYWYRQTLGQGPEFLTYFQNEAQLEKSRLLSDRFSAERPKGSFSTLEIQRTEQGDSAMYLCASSAGTGGQETQYFGPGTRLLVL.

The chain carries TRBV2 and TRBJ1-6; 11 nucleotides agree with TRBD1. The J segment lost 10 bases and the V segment lost 5 bases, leaving 10 bases of the junction unmatched. In germline, CDR1 is SNHLY, CDR2 FYNNEI. The CDR3 has 16 residues. CDR3 in DNA: TGTGCCAGCAGTACCCAAGGACAGGGGGCGCGGTCACCCCTCCACTTT. Its protein product is CASSTQGQGARSPLHF.

The chain's CDR3 is CASSSPDREDEKLFF. The CDR3 DNA sequence: TGTGCCAGCAGCTCCCCGGACAGGGAAGACGAAAAACTGTTTTTT. J is TRBJ1-4 and V is TRBV7-9; 8 nucleotides match TRBD1. Germline CDR1 SEHNR, CDR2 FQNEAQ (reference sequence). Unmatched junction bases numbered 9, after V lost 4 bases and J lost 8 bases. CDR3 length: 15 residues.

V and J are TRBV15 and TRBJ2-3; no firm D call. Trimming shortened V by 4 bases and J by 6 bases, and 8 bases separated the two germline ends. CDR3 length: 12 residues. Germline values: CDR1 LNHNV, CDR2 YYDKDF (reference sequence). This CDR3 reads CATSIRMDTQYF. CDR3 nucleotide sequence: TGTGCCACCAGCATCAGGATGGATACGCAGTATTTT. Based on the CDR3 plus reference TRBV15 and TRBJ2-3, the full variable domain is DAMVIQNPRYQVTQFGKPVTLSCSQTLNHNVMYWYQQKSSQAPKLLFHYYDKDFNNEADTPDNFQSRRPNTSFCFLDIRSPGLGDTAMYLCATSIRMDTQYFGPGTRLTVL.

This chain connects TRBV29-1 to TRBJ1-1; possibly TRBD1 for D (6 bases). V lost 6 bases to trimming and J lost 10 bases, with 15 bases between them. Germline V gene sequence: CDR1 SQVTM, CDR2 ANQGSEA. The length of the CDR3 is 11 residues. CDR3 DNA: TGCAGCGTGGGATCGGAAGGGGGAGCTTTCTTT. This gives the protein CSVGSEGGAFF.

The J gene is TRBJ1-3, the V gene TRBV10-1, with 8 bases identical to TRBD1. Germline V gene lookup returns CDR1 WNHNN and CDR2 SYGVQD (reference sequence). Trimming removed 3 bases from V and 0 bases from J; junction bases left unmatched: 1. The CDR3 has 15 amino acids. DNA of the CDR3: TGCGCCAGCAGTGACGACAGGGGCTCTGGAAACACCATATATTTT. Translation gives CASSDDRGSGNTIYF.

This clone is a singleton in its sample. The genes are TRBV5-1 and TRBJ1-2; D is undetermined. Trimming shortened V by 1 base and J by 6 bases, and 13 bases separated the two germline ends. From germline, CDR1 is SGHRS and CDR2 YFSETQ. The CDR3 totals 14 residues. The CDR3 bases are TGCGCCAGCAGCTTGAGAGATTCGAGTAATGGCTACACCTTC. This codes for CASSLRDSSNGYTF.